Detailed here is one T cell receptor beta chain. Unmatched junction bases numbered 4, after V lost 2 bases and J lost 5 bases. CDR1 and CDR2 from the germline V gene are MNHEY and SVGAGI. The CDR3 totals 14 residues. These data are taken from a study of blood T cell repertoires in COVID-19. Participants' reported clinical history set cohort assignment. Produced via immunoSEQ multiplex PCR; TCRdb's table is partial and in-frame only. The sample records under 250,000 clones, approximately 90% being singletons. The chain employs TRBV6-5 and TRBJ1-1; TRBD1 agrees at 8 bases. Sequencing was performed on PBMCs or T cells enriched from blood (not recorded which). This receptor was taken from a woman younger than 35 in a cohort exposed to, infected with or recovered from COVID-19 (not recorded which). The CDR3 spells CASSYQGAGTEAFF. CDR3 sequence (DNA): TGTGCCAGCAGTTACCAGGGGGCTGGGACTGAAGCTTTCTTT.